This TCR beta chain comes out of a study of blood T cells in healthy people across ages. With a J-beta primer mix and a sample-barcoded 5' primer, a second PCR ran about 7 to 11 cycles. Researchers report that each sample yielded at least 2.5 million CDR3-containing paired-end reads. A single record per CDR3 protein comes from TCRdb applying MiXCR to the 5' RACE reads. The sample lists 450,000 to 700,000 distinct CDR3 sequences, 25% to 30% occurring once. Regarding this clonotype: Its antigen remains unidentified.

Broader study findings: Age showed a roughly linear inverse relationship with TCR beta diversity per million T cells.

This CDR3 has 15 residues. Germline V gene sequence: CDR1 KGHDR, CDR2 SFDVKD. Germline trimming cut 3 bases from V and 3 bases from J; bases unmatched to any gene: 7. The source material was blood. The TCR sequence derives from a woman aged 65 to 85 in good health. This chain joins TRBV24-1 and TRBJ2-7, with TRBD2 identical over 7 bases. CDR3 coding DNA: TGTGCCACCAGTGATCCCCAGCGGGGAGGCTACGAGCAGTACTTC. Translation: CATSDPQRGGYEQYF.